This T cell receptor beta chain is drawn from a study of beta chain features in type 1 diabetes. Across the study: In age, gender and cell yields, patients were similar to healthy donors. Across all samples, roughly 100,000,000 sorted cells were examined.

The CDR3 extends over 19 amino acids. Looked up from germline, CDR1 is MNHNS and CDR2 is SASEGT. V gave up 4 bases and J gave up 0 bases; unmatched junction bases: 10. Staining for CD45RO/CCR7/CD25/CD127/CD95/CD27 allowed sorting of CD4+ naive, central memory, regulatory and stem cell-like memory cells. This clone showed up just a few times. Its antigen is undetermined. All of the isolated RNA was reverse transcribed, so expressed TCRB transcripts were sequenced. The table came from immunoSEQ multiplex PCR; TCRdb's copy has only in-frame clones and leaves some out. The sample carries 120,000 to 150,000 clones, less than 11% recorded once. Whole-study results and caveats: Among patients, naive, central memory and Treg TCRB repertoires appeared more similar than among healthy donors.

This clonotype originated in a man younger than 35 in good health. The gene calls are TRBV6-1 and TRBJ2-5, with 14 positions matching TRBD2. Specimen: naive CD4+ T cells from blood. The CDR3 DNA is TGTGCCAGCAGTGGCCGGACTAGCGGGGGGCCCTGGTACCAAGAGACCCAGTACTTC. It yields the protein CASSGRTSGGPWYQETQYF.